This entry is about one TCR beta chain. In its sample, this clonotype was seen a few times. This receptor's antigen is unknown. It has no much larger one-base neighbor in the sample; base qualities were not kept. What this sample's treatment or condition label stands for: in vitro stimulation with specific CMV peptide epitopes to enrich CMV-specific T cells. Reading from cysteine to phenylalanine, the CDR3 counts 13 amino acids. The CDR3 DNA has 39 bases and is translated from base 1. Via the germline V gene (reference sequence), CDR1 is MNHEY and CDR2 SMNVEV. The germline ends are 8 bases apart after V is trimmed by 5 bases and J by 1 base. The sample originates from a study of T cell repertoires in cytomegalovirus infection (dated by TCRdb to the late 2010s). Context from the whole study: Recently identified HLA-C-restricted CMV epitopes, whose presentation resists viral immunomodulation, were targeted by peptide stimulations together with well-studied HLA-B-restricted epitopes. Donor HLA type was relevant to the analysis, as public TCR beta signatures indicated carriage of CMV infection together with the matching HLA type. The paper as a whole reports these results and caveats: In the ex vivo response, HLA-C-restricted CMV-specific TCR beta clonotypes were dominant, and in two of eight donors the single most frequent clonotype came from this HLA-C-restricted group. In both this cohort and an independent cohort of more than 350 donors, the cumulative frequency of public TCR beta family members distinguished carriers of CMV infection plus the relevant HLA type.

TCRdb records Illumina HiSeq 1500 as the sequencer. TCRdb cleaned the public reads at Q25 with fastp, built clones with MiXCR and kept in-frame beta chains. Every entry covers one CDR3 protein and lists the most common genes and DNA from its rows. The sample yields around 300,000 distinct CDR3 sequences; less than 25% were counted once. Together, the top ten hold about 20% of the sample. Here the sequenced sample was cultured PBMCs, taken from culture after CMV antigen stimulation. This chain is built from TRBV27 and TRBJ1-1; no D gene call is confident. This sequence was found in a human donor in good health (CMV status not recorded). Some clones in this sample may be carry-over from other donors' samples. The CDR3 sequence is CASSASRNTEAFF. At the DNA level, the sequence is TGTGCCAGCAGTGCCTCCAGGAACACTGAAGCTTTCTTT.